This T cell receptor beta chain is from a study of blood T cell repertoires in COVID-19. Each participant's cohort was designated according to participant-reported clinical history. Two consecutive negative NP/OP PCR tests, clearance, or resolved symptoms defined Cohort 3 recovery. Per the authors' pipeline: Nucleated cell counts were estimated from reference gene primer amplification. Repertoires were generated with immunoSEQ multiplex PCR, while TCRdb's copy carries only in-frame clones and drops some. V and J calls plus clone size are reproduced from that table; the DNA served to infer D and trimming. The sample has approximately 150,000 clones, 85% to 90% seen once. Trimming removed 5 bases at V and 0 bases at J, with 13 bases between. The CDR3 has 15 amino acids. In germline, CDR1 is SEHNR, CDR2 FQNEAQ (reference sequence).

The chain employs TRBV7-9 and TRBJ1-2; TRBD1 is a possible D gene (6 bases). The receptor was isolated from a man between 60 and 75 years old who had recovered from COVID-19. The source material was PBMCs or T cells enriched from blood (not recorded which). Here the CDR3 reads CASSRDKNPNYGYTF. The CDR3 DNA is TGTGCCAGCAGCCGGGACAAAAATCCTAACTATGGCTACACCTTC.